These 24 T cell receptor beta chains originate from one sample sequenced in a study of blood T cell repertoires in COVID-19. Profiling relied on immunoSEQ multiplex PCR, and the TCRdb table lists in-frame clones only, not all of them. The repertoire holds some 250,000 clones, with around 83% as singletons. The sequenced sample consisted of peripheral blood. Receptors originate from a woman aged 55 to 70 with active or convalescent COVID-19.

This rearrangement joins TRBV27 to TRBJ2-2; no firm D call. Trimming removed 4 bases at V and 3 bases at J, with 3 bases between. The CDR3 has 12 residues. Per germline, CDR1 MNHEY and CDR2 SMNVEV (reference sequence). CDR3 coding DNA: TGTGCCAGCAGTTCGGACACCGGGGAGCTGTTTTTT. Translation: CASSSDTGELFF.

This chain joins TRBV7-3 and TRBJ2-3, with 7 positions matching TRBD1. The CDR3 loop spans 15 amino acids. Germline lookup yields CDR1 SGHTA and CDR2 FQGTGA. The J segment lost 3 bases and the V segment lost 4 bases, leaving 7 bases of the junction unmatched. DNA of the CDR3: TGTGCCAGCAGCTACAGGGGCGAGATGACAGATACGCAGTATTTT. As protein: CASSYRGEMTDTQYF.

This chain uses TRBV28 with TRBJ1-6; 7 bases line up with TRBD1. The CDR3 spans 17 residues. V gave up 1 base and J gave up 0 bases; unmatched junction bases: 3. CDR1 MDHEN and CDR2 SYDVKM come from the germline V gene. CDR3 protein: CASSLLQGTSYNSPLHF. The CDR3 DNA reads as TGTGCCAGCAGTTTATTACAGGGGACCTCCTATAATTCACCCCTCCACTTT.

This rearrangement joins TRBV27 to TRBJ2-3; no reliable D call. V lost 11 bases to trimming and J lost 2 bases, with 11 bases between them. CDR3 length: 12 residues. The V gene's germline CDR1 is MNHEY and CDR2 SMNVEV (reference sequence). The CDR3 DNA sequence: TGTGCCCCCAGGTATGACACAGATACGCAGTATTTT. It is translated as CAPRYDTDTQYF.

The count of this clone is one. The chain employs TRBV30 and TRBJ1-1; 7 nucleotides agree with TRBD1. V shed 7 bases, J shed 0 bases, and the junction held 5 bases outside the gene matches. Germline lookup yields CDR1 GTSNPN and CDR2 SVGIG (reference sequence). The CDR3 extends over 13 amino acids. The CDR3 region is CASSTGMNTEAFF. CDR3 coding DNA: TGTGCCTCCTCGACAGGGATGAACACTGAAGCTTTCTTT. Together with reference TRBV30 and TRBJ1-1, the CDR3 gives the full variable domain: SQTIHQWPATLVQPVGSPLSLECTVEGTSNPNLYWYRQAAGRGLQLLFYSVGIGQISSEVPQNLSASRPQDRQFILSSKKLLLSDSGFYLCASSTGMNTEAFFGQGTRLTVV.

The chain joins TRBV3-1 (or the pseudogene TRBV3-2) to TRBJ1-4, with 11 bases identical to TRBD1. Germline CDR1 is LGHDT and CDR2 is YNNKEL (reference sequence). With 5 bases clipped from V and 8 bases from J, the junction kept 4 bases outside the gene matches. The CDR3 length is 14 residues. CDR3 sequence (DNA): TGTGCCAGCAGCAGGGACAGGGGGAACGAAAAACTGTTTTTT. It is translated as CASSRDRGNEKLFF.

The rearrangement joins TRBV7-9 to TRBJ1-1; maybe TRBD1 (5 bases). The V end lost 1 base, the J end lost 0 bases, and 12 bases lay between the germline ends. Germline CDR1 reads SEHNR; CDR2 reads FQNEAQ (reference sequence). The CDR3 has 16 residues. Here the CDR3 DNA reads TGTGCCAGCAGCTTAGGGTCGACAGATATGAACACTGAAGCTTTCTTT. Amino acids: CASSLGSTDMNTEAFF.

This chain uses TRBV7-3 with TRBJ1-5, with D possibly being TRBD1 (5 bases). CDR3 length: 16 residues. Trimming removed 2 bases at V and 5 bases at J, with 16 bases between. Germline values: CDR1 SGHTA, CDR2 FQGTGA. The CDR3 here is CASSLSPGTRDQPQHF. CDR3 DNA: TGTGCCAGCAGCTTATCCCCCGGGACTCGAGATCAGCCCCAGCATTTT.

The chain is built from TRBV7-8 and TRBJ2-5; possibly TRBD2 for D (6 bases). This CDR3 has 13 residues. V was trimmed by 3 bases and J by 5 bases, leaving 10 bases between them. Germline V gene sequence: CDR1 SGHVS, CDR2 FQNEAQ. CDR3 residues: CASSLGGVETQYF. CDR3 sequence (DNA): TGTGCCAGCAGCTTGGGCGGGGTGGAGACCCAGTACTTC.

This clone was seen just once. This chain links TRBV19 with TRBJ1-1; weak D call: TRBD1 (5 bases). V lost 7 bases, J lost 2 bases, and 17 bases lay in between. This CDR3 contains 15 residues. Germline lookup yields CDR1 LNHDA and CDR2 SQIVND (reference sequence). As DNA, the CDR3 is TGTGCCAGTACTGGCCGGGGGGTGCCTAACACTGAAGCTTTCTTT. Translated: CASTGRGVPNTEAFF.

V usage is TRBV1 and J usage is TRBJ1-5; no DNA check was done on the table's D call, TRBD1. TRBV1 is deemed a pseudogene. There are 18 residues in the CDR3. The CDR3 DNA follows: TGCACCAGCAGCCAAGAAGGCCCAGGGGCAGGGTTTGATCAGCCCCAGCATTTT. It yields the protein CTSSQEGPGAGFDQPQHF.

The chain carries TRBV30 and TRBJ2-2; possibly TRBD1 for D (7 bases). The CDR3 is 15 amino acids. The germline gives CDR1 GTSNPN, CDR2 SVGIG (reference sequence). V lost 5 bases and J lost 5, with 18 bases in between. The chain's CDR3 is CAWLGGRGETGELFF. The CDR3 DNA sequence: TGTGCCTGGCTGGGGGGCAGGGGGGAAACCGGGGAGCTGTTTTTT.

V gene TRBV4-3 combines with J gene TRBJ2-3; 8 bases are a match to TRBD2. The V and J ends lost 1 base and 1 base, in that order; junction bases with no gene match: 1. Per germline, CDR1 LGHNA and CDR2 YSLEER. CDR3 length equals 15 residues. CDR3 in DNA: TGCGCCAGCAGCCAAGGGACTAGCCGCACAGATACGCAGTATTTT. Its translation is CASSQGTSRTDTQYF.

The chain is built from TRBV3-1 (or the pseudogene TRBV3-2) and TRBJ1-2; TRBD1 agrees at 9 bases. V was pared by 0 bases and J by 5 bases, with 4 bases of the junction left unmatched. Per germline, CDR1 LGHDT and CDR2 YNNKEL (reference sequence). This CDR3 comprises 15 residues. CDR3 DNA sequence: TGTGCCAGCAGCCAAGAAACAGGGGGCGTTTATGGCTACACCTTC. It translates to CASSQETGGVYGYTF.

This chain connects TRBV6-1 to TRBJ1-6; TRBD1 aligns across 8 bases. The germline V gene has CDR1 MNHNS and CDR2 SASEGT. This CDR3 has 15 amino acids. Trimming removed 2 bases from V and 9 bases from J; junction bases left unmatched: 6. As DNA, the CDR3 is TGTGCCAGCAGTGAACTACAGGGGGTGAGTTCACCCCTCCACTTT. Translating it yields CASSELQGVSSPLHF.

The chain employs TRBV19 and TRBJ1-2; D is undetermined. This CDR3 comprises 13 residues. Trimming pared 4 bases from V and 5 bases from J, leaving 11 bases between. Germline loops: CDR1 LNHDA, CDR2 SQIVND (reference sequence). The DNA for the CDR3 is TGTGCCAGTAGTAGCAGAGGGCTGTATGGCTACACCTTC. Protein sequence: CASSSRGLYGYTF. Filled out from reference TRBV19 and TRBJ1-2, the complete variable domain reads DGGITQSPKYLFRKEGQNVTLSCEQNLNHDAMYWYRQDPGQGLRLIYYSQIVNDFQKGDIAEGYSVSREKKESFPLTVTSAQKNPTAFYLCASSSRGLYGYTFGSGTRLTVV.

There are a few counts of this clone. The chain combines TRBV14 with TRBJ2-2, with TRBD1 as a possible D gene (5 bases). In germline, CDR1 is SGHDN, CDR2 FVKESK. The V and J ends lost 0 bases and 4 bases respectively, with 12 bases between them. The length of the CDR3 is 16 residues. The CDR3 bases are TGTGCCAGCAGCCAAGATAAAGGGGTACCCACCGGGGAGCTGTTTTTT. It encodes CASSQDKGVPTGELFF.

CDR3 DNA: TGTGCCTGGAGCCCCGGGACACAACTCCACTTT. This sequence encodes CAWSPGTQLHF. V and J are TRBV30 and TRBJ1-6, with a possible D match to TRBD1 (6 bases). CDR1 and CDR2 from the germline V gene are GTSNPN and SVGIG (reference sequence). The CDR3 runs 11 residues. Trimming removed 3 bases from V and 16 bases from J, with 13 bases in between.

This rearrangement joins TRBV7-2 to TRBJ2-1; 9 positions agree with TRBD1. Germline V CDR1 and CDR2: SGHTA, FQGNSA. The CDR3 spans 15 residues. The trim removed 7 bases at V and 4 bases at J, leaving 8 bases unmatched. The chain's CDR3 is CASTTGTGNYNEQFF. As DNA, the CDR3 is TGTGCCAGCACAACCGGGACAGGGAATTACAATGAGCAGTTCTTC.

This clone has more than one count but fewer than ten. This rearrangement joins TRBV19 to TRBJ1-1, with a possible D match to TRBD1 (6 bases). CDR3 length: 13 amino acids. Germline V gene lookup returns CDR1 LNHDA and CDR2 SQIVND (reference sequence). V was pared by 3 bases and J by 8 bases, with 13 bases between. In DNA form, the CDR3 reads TGTGCCAGTAGTATTGGGGGGGCACCCGAAGCTTTCTTT. It translates to CASSIGGAPEAFF. Full variable domain (outside the CDR3, taken from reference TRBV19 and TRBJ1-1): DGGITQSPKYLFRKEGQNVTLSCEQNLNHDAMYWYRQDPGQGLRLIYYSQIVNDFQKGDIAEGYSVSREKKESFPLTVTSAQKNPTAFYLCASSIGGAPEAFFGQGTRLTVV.

The gene calls are TRBV2 and TRBJ1-2; 8 nucleotides agree with TRBD1. CDR3 length: 13 residues. Germline CDR1 reads SNHLY; CDR2 reads FYNNEI. The V gene end was trimmed by 6 bases and the J gene end by 6 bases; junction bases not matched to a gene: 6. The CDR3 nucleotides read TGTGCCAGCAGAGCCGGGACAGGAGATGGCTACACCTTC. It translates to CASRAGTGDGYTF.

This chain links TRBV7-3 with TRBJ2-3, with TRBD2 matching over 8 bases. The ends lost 5 bases at V and 1 base at J; junction bases unmatched: 8. CDR1 and CDR2 (germline): SGHTA, FQGTGA. The CDR3 runs 16 residues. CDR3 region: CASSLSGTRRTDTQYF. CDR3 sequence (DNA): TGTGCCAGCAGCCTATCCGGGACTAGGCGCACAGATACGCAGTATTTT.

This chain joins TRBV5-1 and TRBJ1-2, with D uncertain. V shed 0 bases and J shed 5 bases, with 5 bases lying between them. Per germline, CDR1 SGHRS and CDR2 YFSETQ. The CDR3 consists of 12 residues. The CDR3, as DNA: TGCGCCAGCAGCTTGGGAGAGTATGGCTACACCTTC. Protein sequence: CASSLGEYGYTF.

V gene TRBV10-3 combines with J gene TRBJ2-5; D is undetermined. This CDR3 has 13 amino acids. CDR1 is ENHRY and CDR2 is SYGVKD in the germline V gene. Trimming took off 10 bases at V and 3 bases at J, with 15 bases between the two ends. This CDR3 is CATTWSIEETQYF. DNA for the CDR3: TGTGCCACGACGTGGAGCATCGAAGAGACCCAGTACTTC.